These T cell receptor beta chains were read from a single sample in a study of blood T cell repertoires in COVID-19. Produced via immunoSEQ multiplex PCR; TCRdb's table is partial and in-frame only. The table has almost 100,000 clones, approximately 86% seen once. Sequencing input: peripheral blood. All receptors derive from a man in his fifties with acute or convalescent COVID-19. CDR3s include the opening cysteine and the closing phenylalanine or tryptophan. The D gene is left open where the match is weak. Size is stated for part of the rows, as once, few or many counts, or as a class when the clone is expanded.

D	size	V	J	CDR3	DNA
-	-	TRBV1	TRBJ2-5	CTSSHHRLAGPQETQYF	TGCACCAGCAGCCACCACAGACTAGCGGGACCCCAAGAGACCCAGTACTTC
-	-	TRBV19	TRBJ1-6	CASSITGSYNSPLHF	TGTGCCAGTAGTATTACCGGGTCCTATAATTCACCCCTCCACTTT
TRBD1	-	TRBV7-3	TRBJ2-3	CASSWGGTGDTDTQYF	TGTGCCAGCAGTTGGGGCGGGACAGGCGACACAGATACGCAGTATTTT
TRBD2	once	TRBV7-9	TRBJ2-7	CASSFLAGGPSYEQYF	TGTGCCAGCAGCTTCCTGGCGGGAGGGCCCTCTTACGAGCAGTACTTC
-	-	TRBV27	TRBJ2-2	CASSSGSNTGELFF	TGTGCCAGCAGTTCAGGTAGTAACACCGGGGAGCTGTTTTTT
-	-	TRBV5-6	TRBJ2-7	CASSLGPTSEQYF	TGTGCCAGCAGCTTGGGGCCAACCTCTGAGCAGTACTTC
-	few	TRBV7-2	TRBJ2-7	CASSLQGSVYEQYF	TGTGCCAGCAGCCTACAGGGATCTGTCTACGAGCAGTACTTC
TRBD2	-	TRBV5-1	TRBJ2-7	CASSSTSGRNYEQYF	TGCGCCAGCAGCTCCACTAGCGGGAGGAACTACGAGCAGTACTTC
TRBD1	few	TRBV19	TRBJ1-1	CASSITGGRRNTEAFF	TGTGCCAGTAGTATCACAGGGGGCAGAAGGAACACTGAAGCTTTCTTT
-	-	TRBV6-5	TRBJ2-7	CASSYGGPGGVGEQYF	TGTGCCAGCAGTTACGGAGGCCCTGGCGGGGTCGGCGAGCAGTACTTC
TRBD1	-	TRBV18	TRBJ1-5	CASSTGGPNNQPQHF	TGTGCCAGCTCAACAGGGGGCCCTAACAATCAGCCCCAGCATTTT
-	-	TRBV7-2	TRBJ2-2	CASSLDSLRKNTGELFF	TGTGCCAGCAGCTTAGATTCTCTCAGGAAGAACACCGGGGAGCTGTTTTTT
-	-	TRBV6-4	TRBJ1-2	CASSLLGESTYGYTF	TGTGCCAGCAGTCTACTTGGTGAGAGTACCTATGGCTACACCTTC
-	-	TRBV6-1	TRBJ2-7	CASSFTRGLAEQYF	TGTGCCAGCAGTTTCACCAGGGGCCTCGCCGAGCAGTACTTC
-	-	TRBV9	TRBJ2-5	CASSQGYSRAQETQYF	TGTGCCAGCAGCCAAGGCTATTCCAGGGCTCAAGAGACCCAGTACTTC
-	-	TRBV6-6	TRBJ1-2	CASSYGDSANYGYTF	TGTGCCAGCAGTTACGGGGACTCCGCAAACTATGGCTACACCTTC
TRBD1	once	TRBV3-1/TRBV3-2	TRBJ2-1	CASSNWTGAANEQFF	TGTGCCAGCAGCAACTGGACAGGGGCGGCCAATGAGCAGTTCTTC
-	few	TRBV19	TRBJ1-5	CASKEPRGNQPQHF	TGTGCCAGTAAAGAGCCCCGGGGCAATCAGCCCCAGCATTTT
TRBD2	-	TRBV19	TRBJ2-7	CASSIGRERSYEQYF	TGTGCCAGTAGTATCGGGCGGGAGCGGTCCTACGAGCAGTACTTC
-	-	TRBV27	TRBJ1-3	CASSPWPGNTIYF	TGTGCCAGCAGTCCCTGGCCTGGAAACACCATATATTTT
-	many	TRBV6-6	TRBJ2-1	CASSWTTGSNEQFF	TGTGCCAGCAGTTGGACTACAGGCAGCAATGAGCAGTTCTTC
-	-	TRBV6-2/TRBV6-3	TRBJ1-1	CASSSAGRTEAFF	TGTGCCAGCAGTTCAGCAGGGAGGACTGAAGCTTTCTTT
-	once	TRBV10-3	TRBJ1-5	CAISDSLGGNAQPQHF	TGTGCCATCAGTGATTCCCTGGGGGGGAACGCTCAGCCCCAGCATTTT
-	-	TRBV7-3	TRBJ2-1	CASSLNEGEQFF	TGTGCCAGCAGCTTAAATGAGGGAGAGCAGTTCTTC
TRBD1	-	TRBV18	TRBJ1-1	CASSPLKDRDSAEAFF	TGTGCCAGCTCACCACTGAAGGACAGGGATTCGGCTGAAGCTTTCTTT
TRBD1	-	TRBV5-1	TRBJ1-1	CASSRRGYRGGAEAFF	TGCGCCAGCAGCAGGAGGGGGTACAGGGGAGGCGCTGAAGCTTTCTTT
-	-	TRBV6-2/TRBV6-3	TRBJ2-1	CASSFRGEQFF	TGTGCCAGCAGTTTTCGAGGTGAGCAGTTCTTC
TRBD2	-	TRBV13	TRBJ2-1	CASSLTSGRANEQFF	TGTGCCAGCAGCTTAACTAGCGGGAGGGCTAATGAGCAGTTCTTC
-	-	TRBV18	TRBJ1-2	CASSPDSGGTYGYTF	TGTGCCAGCTCACCAGACTCGGGGGGTACCTATGGCTACACCTTC
TRBD1	once	TRBV28	TRBJ1-2	CASSPMTGGSGYTF	TGTGCCAGCAGTCCAATGACAGGGGGCAGCGGCTACACCTTC
-	-	TRBV27	TRBJ2-1	CATRPYGVYNERQFF	TGTGCCACCCGGCCCTATGGTGTTTACAATGAGCGGCAGTTCTTC
TRBD1	-	TRBV3-1/TRBV3-2	TRBJ2-7	CASSNRQGKNEQYF	TGTGCCAGCAGCAATCGACAGGGGAAGAACGAGCAGTACTTC
TRBD2	few	TRBV5-1	TRBJ2-1	CASSLGGTSGPYNEQFF	TGCGCCAGCAGCTTGGGAGGGACTAGCGGTCCCTACAATGAGCAGTTCTTC
-	-	TRBV6-6	TRBJ2-5	CASSSGDTGWTQYF	TGTGCCAGCAGCTCTGGGGACACGGGGTGGACCCAGTACTTC
-	-	TRBV30	TRBJ1-1	CAWSVSGGGTEAFF	TGTGCCTGGAGTGTCTCCGGGGGAGGCACTGAAGCTTTCTTT
TRBD1	-	TRBV19	TRBJ2-7	CASSIPTGQGFEQYF	TGTGCCAGTAGTATCCCCACGGGACAGGGCTTCGAGCAGTACTTC
-	few	TRBV28	TRBJ2-7	CASSKPDTNYEQYF	TGTGCCAGCAGCAAACCTGACACAAACTACGAGCAGTACTTC
TRBD1	-	TRBV6-5	TRBJ2-3	CASSYSRTGDTDTQYF	TGTGCCAGCAGTTACTCCCGGACAGGAGACACAGATACGCAGTATTTT
-	medium-sized	TRBV5-1	TRBJ2-7	CASSFTGPPYEQYF	TGCGCCAGCAGCTTTACAGGGCCCCCCTACGAGCAGTACTTC
TRBD2	-	TRBV6-6	TRBJ2-5	CASSGLAGGETQYF	TGTGCCAGCTCGGGACTAGCGGGAGGCGAGACCCAGTACTTC
TRBD1	few	TRBV5-6	TRBJ1-2	CASSEDRSNGYTF	TGTGCCAGCAGCGAGGACAGGTCAAATGGCTACACCTTC
-	-	TRBV11-3	TRBJ2-2	CASSKDFSRGGELFF	TGTGCCAGCAGCAAAGACTTCTCTCGAGGCGGGGAGCTGTTTTTT
-	-	TRBV27	TRBJ2-1	CASSLQRYNEQFF	TGTGCCAGCAGTTTACAGCGGTACAATGAGCAGTTCTTC
-	-	TRBV30	TRBJ1-5	CAWREGSFQPQHF	TGTGCCTGGAGGGAAGGGAGTTTTCAGCCCCAGCATTTT
-	-	TRBV5-5	TRBJ1-1	CASSFLTGRDTEAFF	TGTGCCAGCAGCTTCCTCACAGGGAGGGACACTGAAGCTTTCTTT
TRBD1	-	TRBV2	TRBJ2-2	CASSEPDRGRTGELFF	TGTGCCAGCAGTGAACCGGACAGGGGAAGAACCGGGGAGCTGTTTTTT
TRBD2	-	TRBV27	TRBJ2-7	CASSFLAGAGEQYF	TGTGCCAGCAGTTTCCTAGCGGGAGCGGGTGAGCAGTACTTC
-	once	TRBV29-1	TRBJ1-2	CSVGPDGYTF	TGCAGCGTTGGTCCAGATGGCTACACCTTC
-	-	TRBV9	TRBJ2-1	CASSVGDNEQFF	TGTGCCAGCAGCGTAGGCGACAATGAGCAGTTCTTC
TRBD1	-	TRBV19	TRBJ1-5	CASVDRENQPQHF	TGTGCCAGTGTGGACAGGGAAAATCAGCCCCAGCATTTT
TRBD2	-	TRBV10-2	TRBJ2-1	CASSDTAGLYNEQFF	TGCGCCAGCAGTGACACAGCGGGACTTTACAATGAGCAGTTCTTC
-	-	TRBV20-1	TRBJ2-3	CSASLPGGTDTQYF	TGCAGTGCTAGTCTTCCGGGAGGCACAGATACGCAGTATTTT
TRBD2	-	TRBV3-1/TRBV3-2	TRBJ2-7	CASSQGSSGGYEQYF	TGTGCCAGCAGCCAAGGTTCTAGCGGGGGCTACGAGCAGTACTTC
TRBD1	-	TRBV19	TRBJ1-1	CASSRFDRGQANTEAFF	TGTGCCAGTAGTCGTTTCGACAGGGGTCAAGCGAACACTGAAGCTTTCTTT
TRBD1	-	TRBV6-5	TRBJ1-6	CASSSKGQGFAPLHF	TGTGCCAGCAGTTCCAAGGGACAGGGGTTCGCACCCCTCCACTTT